Each of the 28 T cell receptor beta chains below was sequenced from the same sample in a study of blood T cell repertoires in COVID-19 (dated by TCRdb to about 2020). Receptor libraries were prepared by the immunoSEQ multiplex PCR assay. TCRdb's version of the immuneACCESS table is confined to in-frame rearrangements and falls short of the full clone set. An unresolved V gene accounts for under half of the shortfall where checked; the remainder is of unknown origin. The sample table records 80,000 to 100,000 clones; 74% of these occur just once. The ten largest clonotypes hold less than 5% of the sample. Sequences were obtained from peripheral blood. The receptors derive from a man in his 70s with COVID-19, enrolled during active disease.

By share of the sample, this clone is medium-sized. The J gene is TRBJ1-3, the V gene TRBV18; 8 nucleotides match TRBD1. The CDR3 runs to 15 residues. With 5 bases clipped from V and 2 bases from J, the junction kept 5 bases outside the gene matches. Germline lookup yields CDR1 KGHSH and CDR2 LQKENI. CDR3 loop: CASSRQGKAGNTIYF. The CDR3 nucleotides read TGTGCCAGCTCAAGACAGGGGAAGGCTGGAAACACCATATATTTT.

V usage is TRBV6-2 or TRBV6-3 and J usage is TRBJ1-4; D unresolved. The CDR3 is made up of 13 amino acids. V lost 6 bases, J lost 11 bases, and 16 bases lay in between. The germline V gene encodes CDR1 MNHEY and CDR2 SVGEGT. CDR3 in DNA: TGTGCCAGCAGCCTGGATCTAGTCGGGAAACTGTTTTTT. Protein: CASSLDLVGKLFF.

The rearrangement uses TRBV11-2 and TRBJ2-5; 9 nucleotides match TRBD2. CDR3 length: 12 amino acids. J was trimmed by 5 bases and V by 9 bases; bases with no gene match: 4. Per the germline V gene, CDR1 is SGHAT and CDR2 is FQNNGV. CDR3 sequence: CASSAGGETQYF. The DNA for the CDR3 is TGTGCCAGTTCTGCGGGAGGGGAGACCCAGTACTTC.

The chain couples TRBV4-3 to TRBJ2-1; 13 bases agree with TRBD2. This CDR3 spans 16 amino acids. Germline V gene data show CDR1 as LGHNA and CDR2 as YSLEER. The trim removed 3 bases at V and 4 bases at J, leaving 3 bases unmatched. This CDR3 is CASSQVLAGGYNEQFF. CDR3 coding DNA: TGCGCCAGCAGCCAGGTACTAGCGGGAGGGTACAATGAGCAGTTCTTC.

The chain joins TRBV6-5 to TRBJ1-5, with D unresolved. The CDR3 sequence is 14 residues long. Germline CDR1 and CDR2: MNHEY and SVGAGI. Trimming removed 2 bases at V and 4 bases at J, with 9 bases between. CDR3 bases: TGTGCCAGCAGTTACGGCAGGATAAATCAGCCCCAGCATTTT. This encodes CASSYGRINQPQHF.

The CDR3 loop reads CASSLDREAFF. CDR3 nucleotide sequence: TGTGCCAGCAGCTTAGACAGGGAAGCTTTCTTT. The chain joins TRBV7-2 to TRBJ1-1; perhaps TRBD1 as D (5 bases). The germline V gene has CDR1 SGHTA and CDR2 FQGNSA. V gave up 1 base and J gave up 8 bases, with 5 bases separating them. The CDR3 consists of 11 residues.

The chain has TRBV7-2 and TRBJ2-1; D perhaps matches TRBD2 (6 bases). The germline V gene has CDR1 SGHTA and CDR2 FQGNSA. The CDR3 contains 13 residues. V shed 1 base and J shed 7 bases, with 8 bases lying between them. The CDR3 bases are TGTGCCAGCAGCTTAGTGGGGACTAATGAGCAGTTCTTC. Residues: CASSLVGTNEQFF.

This chain uses TRBV9 with TRBJ1-2; D ambiguous. The CDR3 is 15 residues long. The germline V and J ends were trimmed by 0 bases and 4 bases, with 13 bases remaining between them. CDR1 is SGDLS, CDR2 YYNGEE, per germline. The CDR3 nucleotides read TGTGCCAGCAGCGTAGAGCCCGTTGTCTCCTATGGCTACACCTTC. Translated, it gives CASSVEPVVSYGYTF.

The chain combines TRBV5-6 with TRBJ2-7, with 11 bases matching TRBD2. V trimming: 6 bases; J trimming: 5 bases; junction bases outside the gene matches: 10. Germline V gene sequence: CDR1 SGHDT, CDR2 YYEEEE. This CDR3 region has 15 residues. CDR3 in DNA: TGTGCCAGCAACACCACTAGCGGGAGTTTCGACGAGCAGTACTTC. Protein sequence: CASNTTSGSFDEQYF.

V and J are TRBV18 and TRBJ2-7; 9 nucleotides match TRBD2. The V gene end was trimmed by 1 base and the J gene end by 2 bases; junction bases not matched to a gene: 18. CDR3 size: 20 residues. From germline, CDR1 is KGHSH and CDR2 LQKENI. The CDR3 DNA sequence: TGTGCCAGCTCACCACTTATGGGAGCTAGCGGGAACGGTAGGCCCTACGAGCAGTACTTC. Residues: CASSPLMGASGNGRPYEQYF.

The rearrangement joins TRBV13 to TRBJ1-1; tentative D call: TRBD1 (6 bases). V was pared by 5 bases and J by 3 bases, with 19 bases between. CDR1 and CDR2 (germline): PRHDT, FYEKMQ (reference sequence). The CDR3 has 16 amino acids. The CDR3 region is CASSLLTGRGDTEAFF. In DNA, the CDR3 is TGTGCCAGCAGCCTTTTAACAGGGAGGGGTGACACTGAAGCTTTCTTT.

The chain has TRBV5-6 and TRBJ1-5; tentative D call: TRBD1 (6 bases). V shed 0 bases and J shed 1 base, with 11 bases lying between them. Looked up from germline, CDR1 is SGHDT and CDR2 is YYEEEE. The CDR3 spans 16 residues. DNA of the CDR3: TGTGCCAGCAGCTTGGGGGGGCAGGGCAGCAATCAGCCCCAGCATTTT. It specifies CASSLGGQGSNQPQHF.

The chain carries TRBV11-3 and TRBJ2-1; D might be TRBD2 (5 bases). Deletions cut 0 bases from V and 9 bases from J, with 9 bases between. CDR3 length equals 13 residues. Germline lookup yields CDR1 SGHNT and CDR2 YENEEA. This CDR3 reads CASSLDKEGEQFF. The CDR3 region has the DNA TGTGCCAGCAGCTTAGATAAAGAGGGTGAGCAGTTCTTC.

The rearrangement uses TRBV28 and TRBJ2-3; D unclear. The CDR3 spans 12 residues. The germline V gene has CDR1 MDHEN and CDR2 SYDVKM. V lost 4 bases and J lost 6, with 8 bases in between. This chain's CDR3 is CASSSRLDTQYF. The DNA for the CDR3 is TGTGCCAGCAGTTCGAGGTTGGATACGCAGTATTTT.

The V and J genes are TRBV7-2 and TRBJ2-7; TRBD1 matches at 8 bases. Germline V gives CDR1 SGHTA, CDR2 FQGNSA. J lost 5 bases, V lost 4 bases, and 4 bases had no gene match. This CDR3 spans 13 amino acids. CDR3 nucleotides: TGTGCCAGCAGCTCACAGGGGGACAACGAGCAGTACTTC. The encoded protein is CASSSQGDNEQYF.

There are a few counts of this clone. The J gene is TRBJ1-5, the V gene TRBV12-3 or TRBV12-4; D ambiguous. The germline V and J ends were trimmed by 3 bases and 7 bases, with 7 bases remaining between them. The length of the CDR3 is 12 residues. CDR3 in DNA: TGTGCCAGCAGTTTTTCGGGACAGCCCCAGCATTTT. It yields the protein CASSFSGQPQHF.

V usage is TRBV4-3 and J usage is TRBJ2-6; D ambiguous. Looked up from germline, CDR1 is LGHNA and CDR2 is YSLEER. V was clipped by 0 bases and J by 4 bases, with 10 bases between them. The CDR3 is 16 residues long. As DNA, the CDR3 is TGCGCCAGCAGCCAAGATATAATGCGGGGGGCCAACGTCCTGACTTTC. As protein: CASSQDIMRGANVLTF.

This clone occurred once. This rearrangement joins TRBV6-4 to TRBJ2-1, with 13 bases aligning to TRBD2. Germline V gene lookup returns CDR1 MRHNA and CDR2 SNTAGT. The CDR3 loop spans 19 amino acids. J lost 6 bases, V lost 6 bases, and 17 bases had no gene match. The CDR3 sequence: CASSRRGRGLAGIINEQFF. CDR3 DNA: TGTGCCAGCAGCCGCCGCGGGCGGGGACTAGCGGGAATTATCAATGAGCAGTTCTTC.

This clone was recorded a few times. The CDR3 loop is CASSPGTSAEETQYF. CDR3 coding DNA: TGTGCCAGCTCACCCGGGACTAGCGCTGAAGAGACCCAGTACTTC. The chain has TRBV18 and TRBJ2-5, with 10 nucleotides matching TRBD2. CDR1 is KGHSH, CDR2 LQKENI, per germline. J lost 3 bases, V lost 3 bases, and 4 bases had no gene match. This CDR3 region has 15 residues.

The CDR3 DNA reads TGTGCCAGCAGCCGCCTGGGTGGGAAGGTGGCGGGGTACACCTTC. This codes for CASSRLGGKVAGYTF. The rearrangement joins TRBV28 to TRBJ1-2; D is undetermined. The V gene lost 6 bases and the J gene lost 11 bases, with 25 bases spanning the gap. This CDR3 has 15 residues. Germline V gives CDR1 MDHEN, CDR2 SYDVKM.

CDR3 amino acids: CASSQGWGTVAFF. The CDR3 DNA reads as TGTGCCAGCAGTCAGGGGTGGGGGACAGTTGCTTTCTTT. The chain uses TRBV7-2 and TRBJ1-1; 7 bases align to TRBD1. Germline CDR1 SGHTA, CDR2 FQGNSA. J lost 11 bases, V lost 6 bases, and 12 bases had no gene match. CDR3 length equals 13 residues.

This chain uses TRBV19 with TRBJ1-4; D ambiguous. From germline, CDR1 is LNHDA and CDR2 SQIVND (reference sequence). The CDR3 length is 14 residues. V lost 6 bases and J lost 5, with 13 bases in between. The CDR3 is CASRGEDTNEKLFF. In nucleotides, the CDR3 is TGTGCCAGTAGGGGCGAAGACACAAATGAAAAACTGTTTTTT.

This clone has a single count. This chain joins TRBV6-2 or TRBV6-3 and TRBJ1-5; TRBD1 agrees at 8 bases. With V trimmed by 2 bases and J by 2 bases, 11 bases remained unmatched. Germline V gene data show CDR1 as MNHEY and CDR2 as SVGEGT. The CDR3 consists of 18 residues. In DNA form, the CDR3 reads TGTGCCAGCAGTTACCCGGTAAGGCAGGGGGCGCGCAATCAGCCCCAGCATTTT. Translating gives CASSYPVRQGARNQPQHF.

This chain joins TRBV20-1 and TRBJ2-1, with D unclear. Deletions cut 3 bases from V and 1 base from J, with 10 bases between. Germline V gene sequence: CDR1 DFQATT, CDR2 SNEGSKA (reference sequence). The CDR3 totals 14 residues. The CDR3 reads CSASRSSSYNEQFF. The CDR3 DNA is TGCAGTGCTAGTCGTAGTAGTTCCTACAATGAGCAGTTCTTC.

This chain uses TRBV30 with TRBJ2-1; weak D call: TRBD2 (5 bases). This CDR3 comprises 13 residues. V dropped 1 base and J dropped 10 bases, with 14 bases sitting between them. Germline CDR1 GTSNPN, CDR2 SVGIG (reference sequence). This chain's CDR3 is CAWSGGLEGEQFF. The CDR3 DNA sequence: TGTGCCTGGAGTGGCGGGCTAGAGGGCGAGCAGTTCTTC.

This sequence joins TRBV5-1 and TRBJ2-5; maybe TRBD2 (7 bases). V shed 0 bases and J shed 2 bases, with 11 bases lying between them. The CDR3 loop spans 15 amino acids. Germline V gene data show CDR1 as SGHRS and CDR2 as YFSETQ. Here the CDR3 DNA reads TGCGCCAGCAGCTTGGCCAAGGGGGGGCAAGAGACCCAGTACTTC. Translation gives CASSLAKGGQETQYF.

The V call is TRBV5-1, the J call TRBJ2-1, with D perhaps TRBD2 (5 bases). The CDR3 extends over 12 amino acids. Trimming took off 5 bases at V and 7 bases at J, with 10 bases between the two ends. CDR1 and CDR2 from the germline V gene are SGHRS and YFSETQ. CDR3 bases: TGCGCCAGCAGGGAGCCGGGGAATGAGCAGTTCTTC. Protein product: CASREPGNEQFF.

V usage is TRBV28 and J usage is TRBJ2-7; D unresolved. Per germline, CDR1 MDHEN and CDR2 SYDVKM. V was pared by 5 bases and J by 2 bases, with 7 bases between. The CDR3 is 12 residues long. CDR3: CASSRRTYEQYF. The CDR3 bases are TGTGCCAGCAGTAGGAGAACCTACGAGCAGTACTTC.